This T cell receptor (beta chain) was found in a study of breast tumors, draining lymph nodes, adjacent tissues. This clonotype was counted many times. Antigen unknown. Whole-study results and caveats: Luminal-like breast cancer showed significantly greater tumor-nontumor repertoire similarity than basal-like breast cancer did.

Germline V gives CDR1 SGHRS, CDR2 YFSETQ. V was shortened by 3 bases and J by 6 bases, with 16 bases between the two germline ends. CDR3 size: 15 residues. TCRdb independently ran MiXCR on the multiplex PCR reads; one entry per CDR3 protein. The data contain around 190,000 distinct CDR3 sequences, roughly a third of them seen just once; the ten biggest clones take up approximately 4.3%. The lymph nodes were axillary draining lymph nodes from breast cancer patients. The sequencing sample was made of axillary lymph node tissue. The gene calls are TRBV5-1 and TRBJ2-1, with D maybe TRBD1 (6 bases). This TCR came from a female donor with breast cancer. Some clones in this sample may be carry-over from other donors' samples. Here the CDR3 reads CASSSQGRYVNEQFF. The CDR3 nucleotides are TGCGCCAGCAGCTCACAGGGTCGATACGTCAATGAGCAGTTCTTC. The whole variable domain, remainder taken from reference TRBV5-1 and TRBJ2-1, is KAGVTQTPRYLIKTRGQQVTLSCSPISGHRSVSWYQQTPGQGLQFLFEYFSETQRNKGNFPGRFSGRQFSNSRSEMNVSTLELGDSALYLCASSSQGRYVNEQFFGPGTRLTVL.